Sequencing of this T cell receptor beta chain was carried out in a study of blood T cells in healthy people across ages. Germline lookup yields CDR1 LNHNV and CDR2 YYDKDF (reference sequence). The CDR3 runs 13 residues. V lost 1 base, J lost 7 bases, and 7 bases lay in between. Together with a sample-barcoded 5' primer, a J-beta primer mix was included in a second PCR lasting about 7 to 11 cycles. TCRdb reanalysed the 5' RACE reads using MiXCR and keeps one entry per CDR3 protein. The repertoire includes under 2 million distinct CDR3 sequences, around 36% of them detected once, and roughly 12% sits in the top ten.

J is TRBJ2-2 and V is TRBV15; D unclear. This sequence originates from a woman between 25 and 40 years old in good health. Sequencing was carried out using blood. This chain's CDR3 is CATSRVFGGELFF. The CDR3 nucleotides are TGTGCCACCAGCAGAGTTTTTGGCGGGGAGCTGTTTTTT. Combining the CDR3 with reference TRBV15 and TRBJ2-2 gives the whole variable domain DAMVIQNPRYQVTQFGKPVTLSCSQTLNHNVMYWYQQKSSQAPKLLFHYYDKDFNNEADTPDNFQSRRPNTSFCFLDIRSPGLGDTAMYLCATSRVFGGELFFGEGSRLTVL.